Listed below are T cell receptor beta chains from one sample, sequenced in a study of cytomegalovirus exposure and HLA in healthy donors. Produced via immunoSEQ multiplex PCR; TCRdb's table is partial and in-frame only. The repertoire holds more than 90,000 clones, with around 81% as singletons. Sequencing was performed on PBMCs. The receptors shown here come from a woman between 70 and 85 years old in good health and CMV-seropositive. Both conserved end residues are trimmed from each CDR3. Clone size is stated in some rows and not others, as once, few, many or a class when expanded.

abundance	j_gene	v_gene	CDR3aa
-	TRBJ1-5	TRBV4-3	ASSQAYGGASQPQH
-	TRBJ2-1	TRBV14	ASSPSGGRSYNEQF
once	TRBJ2-2	TRBV5-4	ASRSASGGLRTGELF
-	TRBJ2-1	TRBV9	ASRAGGGSDEQF
-	TRBJ1-4	TRBV18	ASSRRDRATNEKLF
-	-	TRBV2	ASSRNSGRGSEQY
-	TRBJ2-4	TRBV6-6	ASSYGDYIAKNIQY
-	TRBJ1-3	TRBV28	ASSSPGTASSGNTIY
once	TRBJ1-5	TRBV21-1	ASSKVATGGNQPQH
-	TRBJ1-6	TRBV5-1	ASSLTGFAGGSPLH
-	TRBJ2-5	TRBV4-3	ASSQDYGRGPRQLGTQY
-	TRBJ1-1	TRBV11-3	ASSFTGGVTEAF
-	TRBJ2-3	TRBV11-2	ASSLKGAGTQY
-	TRBJ2-7	TRBV30	AWKGRSSYEQY
few	TRBJ1-2	TRBV5-4	ASSFETNYGYT
-	TRBJ2-5	TRBV27	ASSTGFGLAEQETQY
-	TRBJ2-1	TRBV2	ASSGPLYGRANEQF
-	TRBJ2-7	TRBV5-6	ASSFAGDGYEQY
-	TRBJ2-2	TRBV5-4	ASSLFLEELF
-	TRBJ1-5	TRBV28	ASSSTGWDSNQPQH
-	TRBJ2-7	TRBV15	ATSRDKGTSGSYEQY
-	TRBJ1-2	TRBV9	ASSSRDRVNYGYT
-	TRBJ1-5	TRBV19	ATWDRAQPQH
-	TRBJ1-4	TRBV5-5	ASSPNVNPGEKLF
many	TRBJ2-2	TRBV5-6	ASSSWVSGNTGELF
-	TRBJ2-1	TRBV7-3	ASSSVGTSGMDEQF
-	TRBJ2-3	TRBV4-1	ASSQETSGRARRTDTQY
-	TRBJ2-6	TRBV5-1	ASSPHRGGRSSGANVLT
-	TRBJ2-7	TRBV4-3	ASSNRRGDEQY
-	TRBJ2-7	TRBV5-6	ASSWGQGYLEQY
-	TRBJ2-3	TRBV7-2	ASSLAGTSGSTDTQY
-	TRBJ1-2	TRBV5-1	ASSLGQPNGYT
-	TRBJ2-1	TRBV7-2	ASSEDRGSYNEQF
-	TRBJ2-3	TRBV10-1	ASSGLAGNTDTQY
-	TRBJ2-7	TRBV7-8	ASSQVGQGYHEQY
-	TRBJ2-7	TRBV7-2	ASSTTAYEQY
-	TRBJ1-2	TRBV18	ASSPAGQGVVVDGYT
-	TRBJ1-5	TRBV4-1	ASSQAINQPQH
-	TRBJ1-1	TRBV7-3	ASKRQPNTEAF
once	TRBJ2-3	TRBV30	AWKAGGMLADTQY
-	TRBJ2-7	TRBV7-9	ASSLGTGPYEQY
-	TRBJ2-1	TRBV11-3	ASSLEGALGEGPYEQF
-	TRBJ2-1	TRBV29-1	SGLDRGAYNEQF
-	TRBJ2-7	TRBV4-2	ASSQDGTSGSYEQY
-	TRBJ1-1	TRBV27	ASSLEGGTEAF
-	TRBJ2-5	TRBV5-6	ASSWDRGSETQY
-	TRBJ2-3	TRBV5-1	ASSAQQGVTDTQY
-	TRBJ2-1	TRBV4-3	ASSRHSRANEQF
-	TRBJ2-7	TRBV5-1	ASSFSFGSFYEQY
-	TRBJ1-1	TRBV21-1	ASSKGIRGVNTEAF
-	TRBJ2-6	TRBV5-1	ASSLVTPRSGANVLT